The clone carrying this TCR beta chain was detected a few times. The data originate from a study of shared clonotypes between healthy human individuals. Data came from immunoSEQ multiplex PCR; TCRdb stores just in-frame clones and leaves some out. This table has some 1 million clones, about 74% appearing once. There are 17 residues in the CDR3. With 0 bases clipped from V and 7 bases from J, the junction kept 11 bases outside the gene matches. Per germline, CDR1 MNHNS and CDR2 SASEGT. The sequence was obtained from a man in his late teens or twenties in good health. The chain has TRBV6-1 and TRBJ1-5; 8 nucleotides align to TRBD1. The sequenced material came from memory CD4+ T cells sorted from blood. Subset here: CD45RA-negative fraction. This CDR3 reads CASSEAQGTGARQPQHF. The CDR3 DNA sequence: TGTGCCAGCAGTGAAGCGCAGGGGACAGGCGCAAGGCAGCCCCAGCATTTT.